Sequencing of this TCR beta chain was carried out in a study of OX40 agonist ivuxolimab in advanced cancers. On the study more broadly: Dose-escalation patients were diagnosed with hepatocellular carcinoma, melanoma, renal cell cancer or head and neck cancer.

Details on this clone: Its antigen is currently unknown.

CDR3 length equals 14 residues. Germline CDR1 reads SEHNR; CDR2 reads FQNEAQ (reference sequence). The V gene lost 6 bases and the J gene lost 2 bases, with 13 bases spanning the gap. This table comes from immunoSEQ multiplex PCR, and its TCRdb copy is limited to in-frame clones, with some not included. The sample has 40,000 to 55,000 clones, about 89% seen once. Study-level results: At 0.1 to 3.0 mg/kg, CD4+ and CD8+ blood T cells expanded clonally by week 6. Some of the lowest clonal expansion was seen in partial responders at 0.1-3.0 mg/kg.

The sample consisted of CD4+ or CD8+ T cells sorted from blood, taken in a trial of the OX40 agonist ivuxolimab. This TCR was recovered from an adult with an advanced solid tumor such as melanoma, head and neck, liver or kidney cancer. The V and J genes are TRBV7-9 and TRBJ1-1, with D perhaps TRBD1 (5 bases). The CDR3 DNA follows: TGTGCCAGCAGGACCTGGGGCGAAAACACTGAAGCTTTCTTT. It is translated as CASRTWGENTEAFF.